The 16 T cell receptor beta chains given below trace back to one sample, sequenced in a study of blood T cells in healthy people across ages. Next came a second PCR, run for about 6 to 12 cycles, which used a sample-barcoded 5' primer along with a J-beta primer mix. TCRdb re-analysed the 5' RACE reads in MiXCR, keeping a single row per CDR3 protein. Among about 1,600,000 distinct CDR3 sequences, approximately 40% were seen once, and the ten largest hold 7% to 9.5%. Sequenced: blood. The source is a woman aged 18-35 years in good health.

This clonotype was observed a handful of times. This chain uses TRBV20-1 with TRBJ1-2; 7 bases are shared with TRBD1. Trimming at V came to 3 bases and at J to 4 bases, leaving 20 bases not matched to a gene. Germline V gives CDR1 DFQATT, CDR2 SNEGSKA (reference sequence). There are 18 residues in the CDR3. The CDR3 reads CSASVLLLSGTEAYGYTF. For the CDR3, the DNA is TGCAGTGCTAGTGTACTCCTCTTGAGCGGGACAGAGGCCTATGGCTACACCTTC.

This clonotype was seen a few times. The chain uses TRBV7-2 and TRBJ2-2; possible D gene TRBD1, 6 bases. Germline V gives CDR1 SGHTA, CDR2 FQGNSA. V was shortened by 6 bases and J by 0 bases, with 11 bases between the two germline ends. The CDR3 covers 15 residues. The CDR3 bases are TGTGCCAGCAGGGTAGACAGGACGAACACCGGGGAGCTGTTTTTT. It encodes CASRVDRTNTGELFF. Based on the CDR3 plus reference TRBV7-2 and TRBJ2-2, the full variable domain is GAGVSQSPSNKVTEKGKDVELRCDPISGHTALYWYRQSLGQGLEFLIYFQGNSAPDKSGLPSDRFSAERTGGSVSTLTIQRTQQEDSAVYLCASRVDRTNTGELFFGEGSRLTVL.

The chain employs TRBV5-1 and TRBJ2-3, with 8 bases matching TRBD2. Germline V CDR1 and CDR2: SGHRS, YFSETQ. The CDR3 consists of 16 residues. The V segment lost 0 bases and the J segment 5 bases; nucleotides outside the gene matches: 8. The CDR3 sequence: CASSLEGSGAGDTQYF. CDR3 coding DNA: TGCGCCAGCAGCTTGGAAGGTAGCGGGGCGGGAGATACGCAGTATTTT.

This chain uses TRBV25-1 with TRBJ2-1; D is undetermined. The CDR3 extends over 14 amino acids. The V gene lost 1 base and the J gene lost 4 bases, with 8 bases spanning the gap. Germline CDR1 is MGHDK and CDR2 is SYGVNS. This CDR3 reads CASSEFGSYNEQFF. CDR3 coding DNA: TGTGCCAGCAGTGAATTCGGGTCGTACAATGAGCAGTTCTTC.

The chain has TRBV29-1 and TRBJ1-1; D gene unclear. V lost 0 bases and J 8 bases, leaving 10 bases between the germline ends. From germline, CDR1 is SQVTM and CDR2 ANQGSEA. The CDR3 is 12 residues long. This chain's CDR3 is CSVEDRTREAFF. As DNA, the CDR3 is TGCAGCGTTGAAGATAGGACCAGGGAAGCTTTCTTT.

The chain couples TRBV5-6 to TRBJ2-7; D remains ambiguous. The CDR3 is made up of 15 amino acids. Per germline, CDR1 SGHDT and CDR2 YYEEEE. The ends were cut back, 3 bases at V and 3 bases at J, with 16 bases in the middle. CDR3 nucleotide sequence: TGTGCCAGCAGCTCATCAGCAGGAGAGCACTACGAGCAGTACTTC. Translated: CASSSSAGEHYEQYF.

The genes are TRBV6-5 and TRBJ2-7, with 7 bases aligning to TRBD1. This CDR3 comprises 11 residues. The germline gives CDR1 MNHEY, CDR2 SVGAGI. The trim removed 10 bases at V and 4 bases at J, leaving 4 bases unmatched. In nucleotides, the CDR3 is TGTGCCACCATGACAGGGTACGAGCAGTACTTC. Amino acids: CATMTGYEQYF.

The chain uses TRBV6-6 and TRBJ1-1, with D possibly TRBD1 on 6 matching bases. Germline V gives CDR1 MNHNY, CDR2 SVGAGI (reference sequence). V lost 6 bases, J lost 0 bases, and 11 bases lay in between. This CDR3 region has 14 residues. CDR3: CASSHGDMNTEAFF. The CDR3 DNA reads TGTGCCAGCAGCCACGGGGACATGAACACTGAAGCTTTCTTT.

J is TRBJ2-1 and V is TRBV4-3; D is uncertain. The CDR3 extends over 15 amino acids. V lost 4 bases and J 2 bases, leaving 12 bases between the germline ends. The germline CDR1 and CDR2 sequences are LGHNA and YSLEER. DNA of the CDR3: TGCGCCAGCAGCCCCGCTCGTAACCCCTACAATGAGCAGTTCTTC. This codes for CASSPARNPYNEQFF.

The rearrangement links TRBV3-1 to TRBJ2-5, with unresolved D. The CDR3 extends over 14 amino acids. Germline CDR1 is LGHDT and CDR2 is YNNKEL (reference sequence). V lost 6 bases and J 5 bases, leaving 16 bases between the germline ends. DNA of the CDR3: TGTGCCAGCAGACCCGACCCGGAAACGGAGACCCAGTACTTC. Encoded protein: CASRPDPETETQYF.

V usage is TRBV5-1 and J usage is TRBJ2-7, with D perhaps TRBD1 (6 bases). This CDR3 is 15 amino acids long. V was clipped by 0 bases and J by 3 bases, with 13 bases between them. CDR1 is SGHRS and CDR2 is YFSETQ in the germline V gene. The CDR3 region is CASSLDAGVIYEQYF. The CDR3 DNA is TGCGCCAGCAGCTTGGACGCAGGGGTTATCTACGAGCAGTACTTC.

The sample holds a few counts of this clonotype. CDR3 amino acids: CAISPRAGGTDTQYF. The CDR3 region has the DNA TGTGCCATCAGCCCGCGAGCGGGGGGCACAGATACGCAGTATTTT. The chain combines TRBV10-3 with TRBJ2-3, with 8 bases fitting TRBD2. The V and J ends lost 6 bases and 1 base, in that order; junction bases with no gene match: 6. This CDR3 spans 15 amino acids. The germline V gene encodes CDR1 ENHRY and CDR2 SYGVKD.

This clonotype was seen a handful of times. CDR3 residues: CASSALGAYEQYF. The CDR3 region has the DNA TGTGCCAGCAGCGCTCTAGGGGCGTACGAGCAGTACTTC. The chain is built from TRBV3-1 and TRBJ2-7, with D perhaps TRBD1 (5 bases). Trimming cost V 5 bases and J 4 bases, with 12 bases left between them. Germline V gene data show CDR1 as LGHDT and CDR2 as YNNKEL (reference sequence). The CDR3 contains 13 residues.

The V and J genes are TRBV6-1 and TRBJ1-1, with D perhaps matching TRBD1 (6 bases). The CDR3 is 15 amino acids. Germline values: CDR1 MNHNS, CDR2 SASEGT. The V and J ends lost 7 bases and 4 bases respectively, with 19 bases between them. The CDR3 bases are TGTGCCAGCACTCTGGGACATGGTTGGGGCACTGAAGCTTTCTTT. It codes for CASTLGHGWGTEAFF.

The chain uses TRBV6-6 and TRBJ2-5, with 10 positions matching TRBD2. V was clipped by 6 bases and J by 2 bases; unmatched bases: 6. The germline gives CDR1 MNHNY, CDR2 SVGAGI (reference sequence). This CDR3 is 15 amino acids long. CDR3 DNA: TGTGCCAGCAGACTTAGCGGGGGGAGACAAGAGACCCAGTACTTC. As protein: CASRLSGGRQETQYF.

Only a few counts were recorded for this clonotype. This rearrangement joins TRBV5-6 to TRBJ2-6; D not resolved. The CDR3 contains 16 residues. The V end was cut by 0 bases, the J end by 0 bases, with 7 bases between. Germline CDR1 is SGHDT and CDR2 is YYEEEE. The CDR3: CASSLESGSGANVLTF. The CDR3 bases are TGTGCCAGCAGCTTGGAGAGTGGCTCTGGGGCCAACGTCCTGACTTTC.